A few counts support the clone carrying this TCR beta chain. TCRdb reprocessed the RT-PCR reads with MiXCR, giving one entry per CDR3 protein. The sample records about 110,000 distinct CDR3 sequences, roughly 37% being singletons. This record belongs to a study of patients and donors after allogeneic stem cell transplantation. This sequence was found in a human donor who was either an allogeneic HSCT recipient or a stem cell or donor lymphocyte infusion donor (not recorded which). It is not recorded whose cells these are; they may come from a transplant donor. Material for sequencing was blood, either unsorted or a sorted T cell fraction (not recorded which).

The CDR3 sequence: CASSLEGKTQYF. In nucleotides, the CDR3 is TGTGCCAGCAGCTTAGAGGGCAAGACCCAGTACTTC. The V call is TRBV7-3, the J call TRBJ2-5, with D possibly matching TRBD2 (5 bases). Trimming cost V 2 bases and J 6 bases, with 7 bases left between them. This CDR3 has 12 amino acids. Germline assignment: CDR1 SGHTA and CDR2 FQGTGA.